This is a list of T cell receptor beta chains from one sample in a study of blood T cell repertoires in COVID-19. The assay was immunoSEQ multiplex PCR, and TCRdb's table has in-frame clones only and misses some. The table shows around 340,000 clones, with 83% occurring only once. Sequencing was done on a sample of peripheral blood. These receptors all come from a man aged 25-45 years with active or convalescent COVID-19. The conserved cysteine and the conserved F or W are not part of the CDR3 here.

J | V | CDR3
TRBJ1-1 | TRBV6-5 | ASTGGVEAF
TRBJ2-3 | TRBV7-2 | ASSLGLAGGHTQY
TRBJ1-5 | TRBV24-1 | ATSDLTQGNSNQPQH
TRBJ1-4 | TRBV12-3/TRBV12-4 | ASSTGRNEKLF
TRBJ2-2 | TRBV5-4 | ASSSGLAGQSGELF
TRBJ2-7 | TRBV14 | ASNLAGSYEQY
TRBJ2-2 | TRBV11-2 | ASSLKVSVTANTGELF
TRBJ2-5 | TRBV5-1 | ASSAGQAFQETQY
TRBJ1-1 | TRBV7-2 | ASSTSTGANTEAF
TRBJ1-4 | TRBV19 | ASSTGAVRVAEKLF
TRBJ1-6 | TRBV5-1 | ASSLLGGEGTPLH
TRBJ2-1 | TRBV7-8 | ASSFGTVSGNEQF
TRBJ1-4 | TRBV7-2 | ASSLAGHGGEKLF
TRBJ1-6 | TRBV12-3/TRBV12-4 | ASSTNIWAPLH
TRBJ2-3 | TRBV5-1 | ASSPGASGGPDTQY
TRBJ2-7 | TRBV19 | ASSPFQGAAVQY
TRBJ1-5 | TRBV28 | ASSLSEGKKWLQPQH
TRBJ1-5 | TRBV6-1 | ASSEWGQGNQPQH
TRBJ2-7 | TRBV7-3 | ASSMTGAGEQY
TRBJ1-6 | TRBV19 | ASSRQGNSPLH